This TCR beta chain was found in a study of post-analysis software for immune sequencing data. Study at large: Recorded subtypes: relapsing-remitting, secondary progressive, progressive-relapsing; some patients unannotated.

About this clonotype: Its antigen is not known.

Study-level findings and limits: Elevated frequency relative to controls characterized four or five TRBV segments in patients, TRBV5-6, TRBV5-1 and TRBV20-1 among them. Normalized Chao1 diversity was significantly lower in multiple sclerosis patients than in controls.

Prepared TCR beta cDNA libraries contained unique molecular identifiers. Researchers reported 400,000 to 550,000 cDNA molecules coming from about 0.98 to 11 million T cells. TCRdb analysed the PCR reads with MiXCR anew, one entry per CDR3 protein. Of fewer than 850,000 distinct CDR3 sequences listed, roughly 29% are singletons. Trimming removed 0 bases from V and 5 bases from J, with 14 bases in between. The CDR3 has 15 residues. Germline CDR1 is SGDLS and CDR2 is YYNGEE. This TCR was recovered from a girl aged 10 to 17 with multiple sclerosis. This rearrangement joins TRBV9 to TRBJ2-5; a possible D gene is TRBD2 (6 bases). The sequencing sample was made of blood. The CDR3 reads CASSVGGGVVETQYF. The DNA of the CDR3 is TGTGCCAGCAGCGTAGGAGGCGGGGTGGTTGAGACCCAGTACTTC.